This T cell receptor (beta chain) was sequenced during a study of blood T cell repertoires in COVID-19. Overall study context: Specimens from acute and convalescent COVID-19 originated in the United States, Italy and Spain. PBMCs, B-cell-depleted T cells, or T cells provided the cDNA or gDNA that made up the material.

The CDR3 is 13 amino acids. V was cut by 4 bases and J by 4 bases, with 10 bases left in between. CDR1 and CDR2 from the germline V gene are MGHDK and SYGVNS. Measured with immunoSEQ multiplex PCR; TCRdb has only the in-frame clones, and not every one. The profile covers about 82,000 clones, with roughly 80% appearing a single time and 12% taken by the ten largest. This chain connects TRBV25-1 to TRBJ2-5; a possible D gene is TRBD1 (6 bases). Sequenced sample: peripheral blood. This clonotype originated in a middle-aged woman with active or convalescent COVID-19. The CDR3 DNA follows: TGTGCCAGCAGTGCCGGACAGCGAGAGACCCAGTACTTC. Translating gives CASSAGQRETQYF.